These 20 T cell receptor beta chains share one sample of origin, sequenced in a study of human T cells and chemical hapten exposure. TCRdb analysed the RACE reads with MiXCR anew, one entry per CDR3 protein. The profile shows tens of thousands of distinct CDR3 sequences, 8.5% to 10% of them singletons. As for time point: pre-sensitization, week 0. As to treatment: therapeutic diphenylcyclopropenone sensitization with weekly scalp DPC. RNA extraction used unfractionated whole blood as the source of total RNA. This specimen consisted of whole blood, obtained in connection with sensitization to the hapten diphenylcyclopropenone (DPC). These receptors were obtained from a woman aged 25-40 years with alopecia areata. Some clones in this sample may be carry-over from other donors' samples.

In its sample, this clonotype was seen many times. V usage is TRBV7-2 and J usage is TRBJ1-3; D uncertain. Trimming left V 3 bases short and J 0 bases short, with 6 bases between. Germline loops: CDR1 SGHTA, CDR2 FQGNSA. The CDR3 is made up of 14 amino acids. The CDR3 sequence: CASSFRLSGNTIYF. As DNA, the CDR3 is TGTGCCAGCAGCTTTCGCCTCTCTGGAAACACCATATATTTT.

A few counts support this clonotype. The chain links TRBV14 to TRBJ1-3; no firm D call. The CDR3 runs 15 residues. V shed 1 base and J shed 0 bases, with 7 bases lying between them. Looked up from germline, CDR1 is SGHDN and CDR2 is FVKESK. CDR3 coding DNA: TGTGCCAGCAGCCAAGGAGGACTCTCTGGAAACACCATATATTTT. This codes for CASSQGGLSGNTIYF.

CDR3 amino acids: CASSRVTSGSTYEQYF. CDR3 DNA: TGTGCCAGCAGCCGTGTGACTAGCGGGTCGACCTACGAGCAGTACTTC. The rearrangement links TRBV12-3 or TRBV12-4 to TRBJ2-7, with TRBD2 matching 10 bases. Trimming took 6 bases from V and 2 from J; bases not matched to a gene: 10. The CDR3 is 16 residues long.

About this clonotype: This may be a read error: a much more frequent sequence differs by one nucleotide. The V gene is TRBV6-2 or TRBV6-3, the J gene TRBJ1-5, with a weak D call TRBD1 (6 bases). From germline, CDR1 is MNHEY and CDR2 SVGEGT. This CDR3 comprises 16 residues. V was clipped by 5 bases and J by 7 bases, with 21 bases between them. The CDR3 loop reads CASSTAFRGGEQPQHF. The CDR3, as DNA: TGTGCCAGCAGTACGGCCTTCCGGGGGGGCGAGCAGCCCCAGCATTTT.

This CDR3 reads CSGPGGTGTDTQYF. The CDR3 bases are TGCAGTGGGCCCGGTGGGACAGGGACAGATACGCAGTATTTT. This chain connects TRBV20-1 to TRBJ2-3; 9 bases match TRBD1. The CDR3 extends over 14 amino acids. Unmatched junction bases numbered 8, after V lost 7 bases and J lost 3 bases. The germline CDR1 and CDR2 sequences are DFQATT and SNEGSKA (reference sequence).

At least ten counts were recorded for this clonotype. The chain carries TRBV24-1 and TRBJ2-2; 7 bases agree with TRBD1. Germline values: CDR1 KGHDR, CDR2 SFDVKD. The CDR3 extends over 17 amino acids. The ends lost 4 bases at V and 4 bases at J; junction bases unmatched: 11. DNA for the CDR3: TGTGCCACCAGTGACATGGGACAGATGGCGTCCACCGGGGAGCTGTTTTTT. The encoded protein is CATSDMGQMASTGELFF.

This clonotype was counted at least ten times. This sequence joins TRBV14 and TRBJ1-4; D is unclear. CDR1 and CDR2 (germline): SGHDN, FVKESK. CDR3 length: 15 residues. Trimming pared 3 bases from V and 0 bases from J, leaving 8 bases between. CDR3 residues: CASSHMRATNEKLFF. In DNA form, the CDR3 reads TGTGCCAGCAGCCATATGAGGGCAACTAATGAAAAACTGTTTTTT.

This clonotype has a handful of counts. The chain has TRBV27 and TRBJ2-1; 7 positions agree with TRBD1. CDR3 length: 15 residues. The germline V gene has CDR1 MNHEY and CDR2 SMNVEV (reference sequence). The J segment lost 4 bases and the V segment lost 6 bases, leaving 9 bases of the junction unmatched. The DNA of the CDR3 is TGTGCCAGCAGCCTCGACAGGGATCTGTACAATGAGCAGTTCTTC. It yields the protein CASSLDRDLYNEQFF.

This clonotype was seen many times. The V call is TRBV9, the J call TRBJ2-7; D is undetermined. Trimming took off 0 bases at V and 4 bases at J, with 8 bases between the two ends. Germline V lookup: CDR1 SGDLS, CDR2 YYNGEE. The CDR3 is 13 amino acids. In nucleotides, the CDR3 is TGTGCCAGCAGCGTAGCTGACGGGTACGAGCAGTACTTC. Its protein is CASSVADGYEQYF.

In this sample, this clonotype turned up many times. The genes are TRBV12-3 or TRBV12-4 and TRBJ2-2; D remains unclear. The length of the CDR3 is 15 residues. Trimming shortened V by 5 bases and J by 3 bases, and 13 bases separated the two germline ends. CDR3 loop: CASSPWGLDTGELFF. CDR3 bases: TGTGCCAGCAGTCCTTGGGGTCTTGACACCGGGGAGCTGTTTTTT.

This clonotype has only a few counts. CDR3 in amino acids: CASNPENFQETQYF. CDR3 in DNA: TGTGCCAGCAACCCAGAGAACTTTCAAGAGACCCAGTACTTC. The chain employs TRBV7-9 and TRBJ2-5; no reliable D call. The CDR3 contains 14 residues. Per the germline V gene, CDR1 is SEHNR and CDR2 is FQNEAQ (reference sequence). The V end was cut by 7 bases, the J end by 2 bases, with 14 bases between.

This clonotype was observed a few times. V gene TRBV7-6 combines with J gene TRBJ1-6, with D possibly being TRBD1 (5 bases). This CDR3 has 15 residues. Trimming shortened V by 5 bases and J by 7 bases, and 15 bases separated the two germline ends. The germline V gene has CDR1 SGHVS and CDR2 FNYEAQ. This CDR3 reads CASSTQGRENSPLHF. The CDR3 bases are TGTGCCAGCAGCACCCAGGGACGTGAGAATTCACCCCTCCACTTT. The full variable domain, rest sourced from reference TRBV7-6 and TRBJ1-6, is GAGVSQSPRYKVTKRGQDVALRCDPISGHVSLYWYRQALGQGPEFLTYFNYEAQQDKSGLPNDRFSAERPEGSISTLTIQRTEQRDSAMYRCASSTQGRENSPLHFGNGTRLTVT.

A few counts support this clonotype. The chain couples TRBV2 to TRBJ1-2, with TRBD1 matching 7 bases. CDR1 is SNHLY and CDR2 is FYNNEI in the germline V gene. The CDR3 runs to 15 residues. The ends lost 8 bases at V and 4 bases at J; junction bases unmatched: 13. This CDR3 reads CASGTNRGEGYGYTF. Here the CDR3 DNA reads TGTGCCAGCGGGACCAACAGGGGAGAGGGCTATGGCTACACCTTC.

Many counts were recorded for this clonotype. The chain uses TRBV18 and TRBJ2-3; TRBD1 aligns across 8 bases. Trimming took 4 bases from V and 9 from J; bases not matched to a gene: 12. This CDR3 comprises 15 residues. The germline V gene has CDR1 KGHSH and CDR2 LQKENI. CDR3 nucleotides: TGTGCCAGCTCACTAAAATGGGACAGGCCAGGGACGCAGTATTTT. This translates into CASSLKWDRPGTQYF.

The table lists this clonotype with many counts. The J gene is TRBJ2-3, the V gene TRBV5-1; D may be TRBD1 (6 bases). V was clipped by 2 bases and J by 3 bases, with 13 bases between them. The CDR3 loop spans 15 amino acids. The V gene's germline CDR1 is SGHRS and CDR2 YFSETQ. In DNA form, the CDR3 reads TGCGCCAGCAGCTTTGAGGGGGTAGGGACAGATACGCAGTATTTT. This sequence encodes CASSFEGVGTDTQYF.

This clonotype has only a few counts. The J gene is TRBJ2-3, the V gene TRBV6-6; 13 bases line up with TRBD2. The germline CDR1 and CDR2 sequences are MNHNY and SVGAGI (reference sequence). CDR3 length: 16 amino acids. V gave up 2 bases and J gave up 6 bases; unmatched junction bases: 5. CDR3 coding DNA: TGTGCCAGCAGTTACGTACTAGCGGGGGGGTTTGATACGCAGTATTTT. Its protein is CASSYVLAGGFDTQYF.

This clonotype has more than one count but fewer than ten. V gene TRBV15 combines with J gene TRBJ2-5; maybe TRBD1 (6 bases). This CDR3 region has 13 residues. Germline CDR1 LNHNV, CDR2 YYDKDF (reference sequence). Deletions cut 5 bases from V and 4 bases from J, with 11 bases between. The CDR3 region is CATSGRGRETQYF. The CDR3 DNA reads as TGTGCCACCAGCGGCAGGGGACGAGAGACCCAGTACTTC. Variable domain in full (rest from reference TRBV15 and TRBJ2-5): DAMVIQNPRYQVTQFGKPVTLSCSQTLNHNVMYWYQQKSSQAPKLLFHYYDKDFNNEADTPDNFQSRRPNTSFCFLDIRSPGLGDTAMYLCATSGRGRETQYFGPGTRLLVL.

Only a few counts were recorded for this clonotype. The V and J genes are TRBV19 and TRBJ2-2, with TRBD1 identical over 8 bases. This CDR3 is built from 15 residues. Trimming cost V 7 bases and J 1 base; bases outside gene matches: 5. Germline assignment: CDR1 LNHDA and CDR2 SQIVND (reference sequence). The CDR3 region has the DNA TGTGCCAGTAACCCCGACAGGGGGAACACCGGGGAGCTGTTTTTT. It yields the protein CASNPDRGNTGELFF. Full variable domain (remainder filled in from reference TRBV19 and TRBJ2-2): DGGITQSPKYLFRKEGQNVTLSCEQNLNHDAMYWYRQDPGQGLRLIYYSQIVNDFQKGDIAEGYSVSREKKESFPLTVTSAQKNPTAFYLCASNPDRGNTGELFFGEGSRLTVL.

This clonotype has at least ten counts. The chain links TRBV7-2 to TRBJ2-3; D call uncertain. From germline, CDR1 is SGHTA and CDR2 FQGNSA. The CDR3 runs 13 residues. With 1 base removed from V and 6 bases from J, the gap between germline ends came to 8 bases. CDR3 region: CASSLGSEDTQYF. The CDR3 DNA reads TGTGCCAGCAGCTTAGGTTCGGAGGATACGCAGTATTTT.

The gene calls are TRBV20-1 and TRBJ1-5; the match to TRBD1 covers 7 bases. J gave up 0 bases and V 3 bases, and 8 bases lay outside the gene matches. CDR1 is DFQATT and CDR2 is SNEGSKA in the germline V gene (reference sequence). This CDR3 comprises 16 residues. The CDR3 region is CSASNRGRYSNQPQHF. The CDR3 DNA reads as TGCAGTGCTAGTAACAGGGGACGTTATAGCAATCAGCCCCAGCATTTT.